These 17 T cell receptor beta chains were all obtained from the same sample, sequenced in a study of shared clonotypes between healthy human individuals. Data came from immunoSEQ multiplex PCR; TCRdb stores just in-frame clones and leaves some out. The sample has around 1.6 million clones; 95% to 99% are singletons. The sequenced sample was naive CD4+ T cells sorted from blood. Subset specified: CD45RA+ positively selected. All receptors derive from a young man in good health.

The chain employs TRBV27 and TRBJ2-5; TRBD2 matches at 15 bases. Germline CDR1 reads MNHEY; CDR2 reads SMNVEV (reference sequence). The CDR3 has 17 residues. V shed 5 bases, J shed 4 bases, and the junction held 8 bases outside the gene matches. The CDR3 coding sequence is TGTGCCAGCAGTATAGGGACTAGCGGGAGGTGGGGAGAGACCCAGTACTTC. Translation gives CASSIGTSGRWGETQYF.

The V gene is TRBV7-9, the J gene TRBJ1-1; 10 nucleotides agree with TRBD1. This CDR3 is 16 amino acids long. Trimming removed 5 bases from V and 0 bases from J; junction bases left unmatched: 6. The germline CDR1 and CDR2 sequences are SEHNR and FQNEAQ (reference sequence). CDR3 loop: CASSPRTGGMNTEAFF. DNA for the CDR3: TGTGCCAGCAGCCCGAGGACAGGGGGGATGAACACTGAAGCTTTCTTT.

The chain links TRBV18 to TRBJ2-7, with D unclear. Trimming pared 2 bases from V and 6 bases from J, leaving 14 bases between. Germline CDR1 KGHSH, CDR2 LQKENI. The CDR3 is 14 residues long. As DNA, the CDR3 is TGTGCCAGCTCACCAAGGGTGCCCCTTGGCGAGCAGTACTTC. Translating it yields CASSPRVPLGEQYF.

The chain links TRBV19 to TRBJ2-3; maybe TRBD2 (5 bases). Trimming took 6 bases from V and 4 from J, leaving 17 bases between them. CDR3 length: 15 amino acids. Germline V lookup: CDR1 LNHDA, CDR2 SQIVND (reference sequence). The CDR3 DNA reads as TGTGCCAGTAGGCCCGGGAAAGTGAGAGCAGATACGCAGTATTTT. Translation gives CASRPGKVRADTQYF.

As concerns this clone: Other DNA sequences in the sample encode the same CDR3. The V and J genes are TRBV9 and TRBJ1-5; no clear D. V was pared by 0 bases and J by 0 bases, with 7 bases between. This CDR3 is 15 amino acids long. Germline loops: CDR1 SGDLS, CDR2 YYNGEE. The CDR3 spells CASSVDASSNQPQHF. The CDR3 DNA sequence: TGTGCCAGCAGCGTAGACGCCAGTAGCAATCAGCCCCAGCATTTT. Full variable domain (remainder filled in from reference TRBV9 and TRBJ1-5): DSGVTQTPKHLITATGQRVTLRCSPRSGDLSVYWYQQSLDQGLQFLIQYYNGEERAKGNILERFSAQQFPDLHSELNLSSLELGDSALYFCASSVDASSNQPQHFGDGTRLSIL.

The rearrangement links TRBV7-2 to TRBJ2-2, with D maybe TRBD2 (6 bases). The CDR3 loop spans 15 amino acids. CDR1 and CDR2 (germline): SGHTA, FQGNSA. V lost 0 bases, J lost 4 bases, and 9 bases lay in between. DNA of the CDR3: TGTGCCAGCAGCTTAGCTAGCGGAGGCACCGGGGAGCTGTTTTTT. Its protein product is CASSLASGGTGELFF.

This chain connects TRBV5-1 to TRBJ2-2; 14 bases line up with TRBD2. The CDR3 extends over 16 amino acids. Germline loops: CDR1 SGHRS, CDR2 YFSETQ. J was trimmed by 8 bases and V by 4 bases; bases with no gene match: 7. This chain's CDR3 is CASSPAGLAGDGELFF. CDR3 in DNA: TGCGCCAGCAGCCCGGCGGGACTAGCGGGAGATGGGGAGCTGTTTTTT.

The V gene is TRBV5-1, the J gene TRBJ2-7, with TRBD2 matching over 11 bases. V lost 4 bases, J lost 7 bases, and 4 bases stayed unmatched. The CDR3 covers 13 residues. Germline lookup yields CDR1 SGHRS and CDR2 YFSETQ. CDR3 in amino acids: CASSHGLAGEQYF. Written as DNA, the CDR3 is TGCGCCAGCAGCCACGGACTAGCGGGTGAGCAGTACTTC.

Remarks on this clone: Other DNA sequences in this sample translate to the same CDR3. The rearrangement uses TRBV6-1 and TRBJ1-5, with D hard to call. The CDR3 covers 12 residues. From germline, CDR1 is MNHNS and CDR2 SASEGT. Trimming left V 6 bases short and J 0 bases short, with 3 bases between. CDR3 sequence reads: CASRGSNQPQHF. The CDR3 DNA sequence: TGTGCCAGCAGGGGTAGCAATCAGCCCCAGCATTTT.

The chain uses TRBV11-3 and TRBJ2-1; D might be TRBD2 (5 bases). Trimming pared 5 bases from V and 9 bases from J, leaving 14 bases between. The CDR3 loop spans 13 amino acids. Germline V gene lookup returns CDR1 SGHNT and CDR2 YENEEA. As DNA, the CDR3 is TGTGCCAGCAGCCCCTCGGACTTCAGTGAGCAGTTCTTC. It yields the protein CASSPSDFSEQFF.

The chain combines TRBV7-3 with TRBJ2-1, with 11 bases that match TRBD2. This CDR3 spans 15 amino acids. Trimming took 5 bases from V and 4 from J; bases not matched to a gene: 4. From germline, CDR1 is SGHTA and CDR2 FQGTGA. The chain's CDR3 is CASSTTSGRYNEQFF. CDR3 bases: TGTGCCAGCAGCACTACTAGCGGGAGATACAATGAGCAGTTCTTC.

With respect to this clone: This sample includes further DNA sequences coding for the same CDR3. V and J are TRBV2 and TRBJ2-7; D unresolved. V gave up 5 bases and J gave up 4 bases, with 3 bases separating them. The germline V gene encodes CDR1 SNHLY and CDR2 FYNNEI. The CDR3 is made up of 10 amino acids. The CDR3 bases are TGTGCCAGCAGTTTATACGAGCAGTACTTC. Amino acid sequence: CASSLYEQYF.

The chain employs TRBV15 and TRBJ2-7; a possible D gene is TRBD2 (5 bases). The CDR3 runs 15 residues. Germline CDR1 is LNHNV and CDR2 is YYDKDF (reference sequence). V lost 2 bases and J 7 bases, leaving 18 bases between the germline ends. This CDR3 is CATSRLGSQPGEQYF. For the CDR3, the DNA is TGTGCCACCAGCAGACTCGGATCCCAGCCGGGGGAGCAGTACTTC.

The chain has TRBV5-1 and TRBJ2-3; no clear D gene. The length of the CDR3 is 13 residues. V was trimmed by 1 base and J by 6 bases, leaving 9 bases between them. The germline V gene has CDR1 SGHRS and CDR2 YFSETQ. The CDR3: CASSLRSSDTQYF. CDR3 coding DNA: TGCGCCAGCAGCTTGAGGTCATCCGATACGCAGTATTTT.

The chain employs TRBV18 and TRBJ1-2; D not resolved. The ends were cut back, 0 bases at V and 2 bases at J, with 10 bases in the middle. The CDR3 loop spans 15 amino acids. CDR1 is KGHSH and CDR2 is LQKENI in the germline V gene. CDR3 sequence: CASSPPSMGNYGYTF. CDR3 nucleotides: TGTGCCAGCTCACCACCTTCAATGGGAAACTATGGCTACACCTTC.

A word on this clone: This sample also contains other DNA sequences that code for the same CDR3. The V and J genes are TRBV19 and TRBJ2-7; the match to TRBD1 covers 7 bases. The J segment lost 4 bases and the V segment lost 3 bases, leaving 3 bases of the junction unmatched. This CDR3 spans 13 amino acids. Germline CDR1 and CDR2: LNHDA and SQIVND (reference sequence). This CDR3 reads CASSIDREYEQYF. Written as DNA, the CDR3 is TGTGCCAGTAGTATCGACAGGGAGTACGAGCAGTACTTC. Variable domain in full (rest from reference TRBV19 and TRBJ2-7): DGGITQSPKYLFRKEGQNVTLSCEQNLNHDAMYWYRQDPGQGLRLIYYSQIVNDFQKGDIAEGYSVSREKKESFPLTVTSAQKNPTAFYLCASSIDREYEQYFGPGTRLTVT.

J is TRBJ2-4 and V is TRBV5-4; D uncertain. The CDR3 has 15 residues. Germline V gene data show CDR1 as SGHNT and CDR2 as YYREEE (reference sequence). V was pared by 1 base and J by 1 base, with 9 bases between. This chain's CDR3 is CASSLRATAKNIQYF. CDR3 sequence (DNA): TGTGCCAGCAGCTTGAGGGCTACTGCCAAAAACATTCAGTACTTC. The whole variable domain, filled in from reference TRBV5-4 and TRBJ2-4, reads ETGVTQSPTHLIKTRGQQVTLRCSSQSGHNTVSWYQQALGQGPQFIFQYYREEENGRGNFPPRFSGLQFPNYSSELNVNALELDDSALYLCASSLRATAKNIQYFGAGTRLSVL.